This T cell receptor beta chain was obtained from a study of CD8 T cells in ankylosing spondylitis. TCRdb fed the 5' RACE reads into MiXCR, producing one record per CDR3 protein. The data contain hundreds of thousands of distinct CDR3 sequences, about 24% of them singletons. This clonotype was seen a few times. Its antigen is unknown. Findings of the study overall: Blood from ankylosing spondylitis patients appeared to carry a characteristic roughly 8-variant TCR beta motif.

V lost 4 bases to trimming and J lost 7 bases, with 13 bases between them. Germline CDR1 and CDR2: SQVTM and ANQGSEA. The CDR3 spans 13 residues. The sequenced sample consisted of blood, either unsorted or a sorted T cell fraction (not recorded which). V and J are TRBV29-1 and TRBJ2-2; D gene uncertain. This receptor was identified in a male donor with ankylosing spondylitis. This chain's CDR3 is CSVGGVLGGELFF. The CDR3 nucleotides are TGCAGCGTTGGAGGAGTCTTAGGCGGGGAGCTGTTTTTT.